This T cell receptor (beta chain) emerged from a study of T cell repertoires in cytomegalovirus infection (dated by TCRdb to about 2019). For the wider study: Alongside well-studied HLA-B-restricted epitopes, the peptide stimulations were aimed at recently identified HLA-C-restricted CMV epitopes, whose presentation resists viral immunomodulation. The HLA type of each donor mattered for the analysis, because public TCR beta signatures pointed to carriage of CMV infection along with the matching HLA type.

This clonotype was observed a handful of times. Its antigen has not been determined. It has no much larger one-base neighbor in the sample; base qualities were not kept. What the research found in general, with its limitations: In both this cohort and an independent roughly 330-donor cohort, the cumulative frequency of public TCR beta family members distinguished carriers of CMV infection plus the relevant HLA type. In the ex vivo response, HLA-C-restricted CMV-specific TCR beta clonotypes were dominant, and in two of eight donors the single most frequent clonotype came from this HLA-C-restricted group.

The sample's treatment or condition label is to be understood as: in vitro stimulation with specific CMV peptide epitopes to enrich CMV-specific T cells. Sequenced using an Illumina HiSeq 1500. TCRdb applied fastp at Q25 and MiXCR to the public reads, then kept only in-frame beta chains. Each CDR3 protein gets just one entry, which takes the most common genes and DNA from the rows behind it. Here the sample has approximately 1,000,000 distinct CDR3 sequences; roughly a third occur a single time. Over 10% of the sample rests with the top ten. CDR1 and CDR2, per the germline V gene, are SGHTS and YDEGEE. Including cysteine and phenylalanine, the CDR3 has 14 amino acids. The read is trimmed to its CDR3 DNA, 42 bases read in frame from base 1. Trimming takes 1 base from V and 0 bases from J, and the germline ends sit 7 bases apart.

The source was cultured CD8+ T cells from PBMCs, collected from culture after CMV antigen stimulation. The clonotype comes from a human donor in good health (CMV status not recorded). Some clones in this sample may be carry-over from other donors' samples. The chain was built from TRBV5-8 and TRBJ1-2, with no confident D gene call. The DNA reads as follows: TGTGCCAGCAGCTTGAGGGCTTCTAACTATGGCTACACCTTC. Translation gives CASSLRASNYGYTF.